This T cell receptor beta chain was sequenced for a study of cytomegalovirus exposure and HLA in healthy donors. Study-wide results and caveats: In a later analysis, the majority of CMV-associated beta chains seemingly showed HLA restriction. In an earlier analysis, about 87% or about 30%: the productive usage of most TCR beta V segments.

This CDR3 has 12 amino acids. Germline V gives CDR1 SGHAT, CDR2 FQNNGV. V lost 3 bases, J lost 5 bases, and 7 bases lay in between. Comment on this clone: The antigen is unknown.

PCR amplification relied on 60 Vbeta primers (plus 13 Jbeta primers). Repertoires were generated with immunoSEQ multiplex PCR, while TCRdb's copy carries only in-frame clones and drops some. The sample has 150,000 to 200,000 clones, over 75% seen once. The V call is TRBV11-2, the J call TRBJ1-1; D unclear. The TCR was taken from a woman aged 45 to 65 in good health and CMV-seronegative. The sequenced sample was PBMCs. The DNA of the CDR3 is TGTGCCAGCAGCTTCTATACGACTGAAGCTTTCTTT. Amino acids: CASSFYTTEAFF.